The 22 T cell receptor beta chains below come from one sample, sequenced in a study of response to subunit inactivated influenza vaccine. In TCRdb, the RT-PCR reads were re-called with MiXCR into one record per CDR3 protein. The data show about 800,000 distinct CDR3 sequences, about 20% seen once. The specimen was PBMCs from blood, collected less than 6 days after vaccination. These receptors were collected from a man aged 45 to 65 who received an inactivated influenza vaccine.

This clonotype was picked up one time. V is TRBV6-2 or TRBV6-3 and J is TRBJ1-2; D unresolved. The CDR3 spans 12 residues. V lost 7 bases and J lost 8, with 14 bases in between. The germline V gene has CDR1 MNHEY and CDR2 SVGEGT. CDR3 bases: TGTGCCAGCACCGGCCTTTTGAGGGGCTACACCTTC. It is translated as CASTGLLRGYTF.

This clonotype occurred many times. The rearrangement uses TRBV29-1 and TRBJ2-1, with TRBD2 identical over 12 bases. V lost 8 bases and J lost 1; bases outside the gene matches: 24. The CDR3 covers 21 residues. The germline V gene encodes CDR1 SQVTM and CDR2 ANQGSEA. In nucleotides, the CDR3 is TGCAGCTCCTCGACAGGACCTACTTCTAGCGGGAGGGCGCTTTCCTACAATGAGCAGTTCTTC. It specifies CSSSTGPTSSGRALSYNEQFF.

This clonotype was seen a handful of times. V usage is TRBV7-9 and J usage is TRBJ2-7, with D perhaps TRBD1 (6 bases). Germline CDR1 and CDR2: SEHNR and FQNEAQ (reference sequence). CDR3 size: 12 residues. The V and J ends lost 7 bases and 3 bases respectively, with 10 bases between them. The CDR3 nucleotides read TGTGCCAGCAATAACAGGGACTACGAGCAGTACTTC. Protein sequence: CASNNRDYEQYF.

The gene calls are TRBV10-3 and TRBJ2-7; 10 bases line up with TRBD2. CDR3 length: 14 amino acids. Trimming cost V 4 bases and J 2 bases; bases outside gene matches: 2. Germline assignment: CDR1 ENHRY and CDR2 SYGVKD. The CDR3 coding sequence is TGTGCCATCAGTGGGACTAGCGGAACCTACGAGCAGTACTTC. It yields the protein CAISGTSGTYEQYF.

The V and J genes are TRBV29-1 and TRBJ2-1, with TRBD2 matching over 14 bases. The CDR3 is made up of 19 amino acids. Per the germline V gene, CDR1 is SQVTM and CDR2 is ANQGSEA. The V and J ends lost 2 bases and 0 bases, in that order; junction bases with no gene match: 9. The CDR3 nucleotides read TGCAGCGTTGAAACGGCGGGACTAGCGGGAGTTCCCTCCTACAATGAGCAGTTCTTC. It yields the protein CSVETAGLAGVPSYNEQFF.

This clonotype has just a few counts. The V and J genes are TRBV20-1 and TRBJ1-5; TRBD1 is a possible D gene (6 bases). This CDR3 comprises 14 residues. The V gene lost 3 bases and the J gene lost 7 bases, with 16 bases spanning the gap. Germline CDR1 is DFQATT and CDR2 is SNEGSKA (reference sequence). The CDR3 spells CSASFQGLGQPQHF. The CDR3 DNA reads TGCAGTGCTAGTTTCCAGGGGTTGGGGCAGCCCCAGCATTTT.

This clonotype was counted between two and nine times. J is TRBJ2-2 and V is TRBV29-1; D gene ambiguous. V was cut by 7 bases and J by 6 bases, with 9 bases left in between. Germline loops: CDR1 SQVTM, CDR2 ANQGSEA. This CDR3 has 11 residues. CDR3 amino acids: CSGSHAGELFF. The CDR3 DNA reads as TGCAGCGGCTCGCACGCCGGGGAGCTGTTTTTT.

Many counts were recorded for this clonotype. The CDR3 nucleotides are TGTGCCAGCAGCCACCCCGGCAAGGGACCGGTCGAAAGCTCCTACAATGAGCAGTTCTTC. Translated, it gives CASSHPGKGPVESSYNEQFF. V gene TRBV12-3 or TRBV12-4 combines with J gene TRBJ2-1, with D perhaps matching TRBD1 or TRBD2 (5 bases each). Trimming took 6 bases from V and 0 from J, leaving 27 bases between them. This CDR3 contains 20 residues.

The chain recombines TRBV20-1 with TRBJ2-7; 9 bases align to TRBD2. The CDR3 runs 13 residues. Germline CDR1 DFQATT, CDR2 SNEGSKA (reference sequence). After removal of 3 bases from V and 5 bases from J, the junction contained 5 bases not matched to a gene. In nucleotides, the CDR3 is TGCAGTGCTAGTAGCGGGGGTAACGACGAGCAGTACTTC. Protein sequence: CSASSGGNDEQYF.

Note on this clonotype: The junction differs from germline at one of its ends, possibly a read error. The chain couples TRBV7-9 to TRBJ2-1; 9 bases are a match to TRBD2. This CDR3 is 15 amino acids long. Germline V gives CDR1 SEHNR, CDR2 FQNEAQ (reference sequence). Here the CDR3 reads CPSSQSGGTYNEQFF. CDR3 nucleotide sequence: TGTCCCAGCAGCCAAAGCGGGGGGACCTACAATGAGCAGTTCTTC.

This clonotype has only one observation. One junction end disagrees with the germline gene, perhaps due to a read error. The genes are TRBV2 and TRBJ2-1; the D is unclear. Germline V gene sequence: CDR1 SNHLY, CDR2 FYNNEI. The CDR3 extends over 13 amino acids. The CDR3 spells CGSKTDPSDEQFF. DNA of the CDR3: TGTGGCAGCAAAACGGATCCCTCGGATGAGCAGTTCTTC.

This clonotype was counted a few times. The chain couples TRBV4-1 to TRBJ2-3, with 11 bases fitting TRBD2. CDR1 and CDR2 (germline): MGHRA, YSYEKL. V gave up 0 bases and J gave up 5 bases; unmatched junction bases: 7. This CDR3 contains 17 residues. Written as DNA, the CDR3 is TGCGCCAGCAGCCAAGAGTTAGCGGGAGGGGCGGGAGATACGCAGTATTTT. It specifies CASSQELAGGAGDTQYF.

A few counts support this clonotype. The gene calls are TRBV7-2 and TRBJ2-5; perhaps TRBD2 as D (6 bases). V lost 5 bases and J lost 2, with 12 bases in between. CDR1 is SGHTA, CDR2 FQGNSA, per germline. CDR3 size: 14 residues. In DNA, the CDR3 is TGTGCCAGCAGCCCCCCCGGGAGACAAGAGACCCAGTACTTC. Residues: CASSPPGRQETQYF.

This clonotype was observed a few times. V is TRBV5-1 and J is TRBJ2-3, with 8 bases that match TRBD1. V dropped 4 bases and J dropped 4; count of bases not matched to a gene: 5. The germline V gene has CDR1 SGHRS and CDR2 YFSETQ. CDR3 size: 14 residues. The CDR3 region is CASSIGQGPDTQYF. The CDR3 coding sequence is TGCGCCAGCAGCATAGGACAGGGCCCAGATACGCAGTATTTT.

The V and J genes are TRBV20-1 and TRBJ1-2; the D is unclear. V lost 0 bases, J lost 5 bases, and 10 bases lay in between. The CDR3 consists of 13 residues. Per the germline V gene, CDR1 is DFQATT and CDR2 is SNEGSKA (reference sequence). CDR3 nucleotide sequence: TGCAGTGCTAGAGATCCCCTCCGATATGGCTACACCTTC. Translation: CSARDPLRYGYTF.

This clonotype was detected a few times. The chain uses TRBV29-1 and TRBJ2-5, with D tentatively TRBD1 (6 bases). The CDR3 is 12 amino acids. Deletions cut 3 bases from V and 12 bases from J, with 17 bases between. Germline CDR1 is SQVTM and CDR2 is ANQGSEA. Here the CDR3 reads CSVDVTGWAEYF. CDR3 sequence (DNA): TGCAGCGTTGATGTAACAGGGTGGGCCGAGTACTTC.

The V call is TRBV28, the J call TRBJ2-5, with a possible D match to TRBD1 (6 bases). CDR3 length: 14 residues. V was trimmed by 5 bases and J by 3 bases, leaving 13 bases between them. Germline CDR1 is MDHEN and CDR2 is SYDVKM. The CDR3 DNA is TGTGCCAGCAGTGTGACGGGACAAGAAGAGACCCAGTACTTC. It yields the protein CASSVTGQEETQYF.

This clonotype showed up just a few times. The V call is TRBV20-1, the J call TRBJ1-2, with TRBD1 identical over 7 bases. The CDR3 runs 14 residues. The ends lost 0 bases at V and 4 bases at J; junction bases unmatched: 5. Germline V gene lookup returns CDR1 DFQATT and CDR2 SNEGSKA (reference sequence). The chain's CDR3 is CSARDRDRVYGYTF. CDR3 DNA: TGCAGTGCTAGAGATCGGGACAGAGTCTATGGCTACACCTTC.

The V and J genes are TRBV25-1 and TRBJ2-5; D uncertain. The length of the CDR3 is 12 residues. V lost 3 bases and J 9 bases, leaving 11 bases between the germline ends. The germline V gene encodes CDR1 MGHDK and CDR2 SYGVNS. Written as DNA, the CDR3 is TGTGCCAGCAGTGAGAATGGTCCACCCCAGTACTTC. Its protein is CASSENGPPQYF.

This clonotype was counted between two and nine times. The chain combines TRBV7-9 with TRBJ2-7; tentative D call: TRBD2 (5 bases). The CDR3 extends over 13 amino acids. Germline-derived CDR1 and CDR2 are SEHNR and FQNEAQ (reference sequence). Trimming removed 5 bases from V and 6 bases from J, with 14 bases in between. The CDR3 nucleotides are TGTGCCAGCAGCCCACTAGTTCCCCCCGAGCAGTACTTC. Residues: CASSPLVPPEQYF.

As DNA, the CDR3 is TGTGCCAGCAGCGACGCGGCGGGGAACTACGAGCAGTACTTC. Its translation: CASSDAAGNYEQYF. The rearrangement uses TRBV3-1 and TRBJ2-7; TRBD2 is a possible D gene (6 bases). The V and J ends lost 5 bases and 3 bases respectively, with 14 bases between them. The CDR3 runs 14 residues. Germline assignment: CDR1 LGHDT and CDR2 YNNKEL (reference sequence).

This clonotype was detected many times. Its ends do not fully match the called genes, so a read error is possible. CDR3 amino acids: CASSLDRPNTGELFF. The CDR3 DNA reads as TGTGCCAGCAGTTTAGACAGGCCGAACACCGGGGAGCTGTTTTTT. The chain recombines TRBV5-1 with TRBJ2-2; perhaps TRBD1 as D (6 bases). CDR3 length: 15 amino acids. Germline assignment: CDR1 SGHRS and CDR2 YFSETQ.